These 28 T cell receptor beta chains share one sample of origin, sequenced in a study of shared clonotypes between healthy human individuals. Method: immunoSEQ multiplex PCR; TCRdb's copy keeps in-frame clones and lacks some. There are 2 million to 2.5 million clones in the sample; roughly 90% occur only once, and approximately 0.39% lies in the top ten. The sequencing sample was made of naive CD4+ T cells from PBMCs. Indicated subset: CD45RA+ positively selected. These receptors were collected from a man younger than 35 in good health. Some clones in this sample may be carry-over from other donors' samples.

The chain employs TRBV6-5 and TRBJ2-7; D gene unclear. Trimming pared 8 bases from V and 0 bases from J, leaving 11 bases between. CDR3 length: 13 amino acids. CDR1 is MNHEY, CDR2 SVGAGI, per germline. DNA of the CDR3: TGTGCCAGCGGGCAGCTATTCTCCTACGAGCAGTACTTC. Encoded protein: CASGQLFSYEQYF.

V usage is TRBV18 and J usage is TRBJ2-1; weak D call: TRBD2 (6 bases). V was clipped by 1 base and J by 0 bases, with 13 bases between them. The CDR3 length is 17 residues. Germline CDR1 KGHSH, CDR2 LQKENI. This CDR3 reads CASSPLPIGSSYNEQFF. The CDR3 nucleotides are TGTGCCAGCTCACCACTTCCCATCGGGAGCTCCTACAATGAGCAGTTCTTC.

The gene calls are TRBV4-1 and TRBJ2-2; TRBD2 matches at 16 bases. V lost 6 bases to trimming and J lost 6 bases; unmatched junction nucleotides: 4. The CDR3 has 16 amino acids. CDR1 is MGHRA, CDR2 YSYEKL, per germline. The CDR3: CASRGTSGRVAGELFF. DNA for the CDR3: TGCGCCAGCAGGGGGACTAGCGGGAGGGTAGCCGGGGAGCTGTTTTTT.

The chain is built from TRBV27 and TRBJ1-1, with 7 positions matching TRBD1. Trimming took 0 bases from V and 8 from J; bases not matched to a gene: 6. CDR3 length equals 14 residues. Germline CDR1 MNHEY, CDR2 SMNVEV (reference sequence). CDR3 amino acids: CASSLSTQGREAFF. The DNA of the CDR3 is TGTGCCAGCAGTTTATCGACACAGGGGAGGGAAGCTTTCTTT.

This chain links TRBV30 with TRBJ1-1; TRBD1 agrees at 7 bases. The ends lost 7 bases at V and 5 bases at J; junction bases unmatched: 4. Germline V CDR1 and CDR2: GTSNPN, SVGIG (reference sequence). There are 11 residues in the CDR3. DNA for the CDR3: TGTGCCTCTGACAGGGCGACTGAAGCTTTCTTT. Translation: CASDRATEAFF.

V is TRBV6-1 and J is TRBJ2-3; D might be TRBD2 (6 bases). CDR1 and CDR2 (germline): MNHNS, SASEGT. V lost 0 bases to trimming and J lost 1 base, with 11 bases between them. The CDR3 has 16 residues. This CDR3 reads CASSEARGLRTDTQYF. The CDR3 bases are TGTGCCAGCAGTGAAGCCCGGGGACTTCGCACAGATACGCAGTATTTT.

The gene calls are TRBV11-2 and TRBJ1-2; TRBD1 matches at 7 bases. CDR3 length: 14 residues. Germline CDR1 SGHAT, CDR2 FQNNGV. Unmatched junction bases numbered 8, after V lost 4 bases and J lost 6 bases. CDR3 protein: CASSYTTGYDGYTF. CDR3 sequence (DNA): TGTGCCAGCAGCTATACGACAGGGTACGATGGCTACACCTTC.

To note about this clone: Other DNA variants within this sample encode the same CDR3. The rearrangement joins TRBV19 to TRBJ2-7; 7 nucleotides line up with TRBD1. Germline lookup yields CDR1 LNHDA and CDR2 SQIVND (reference sequence). With V trimmed by 4 bases and J by 0 bases, 0 bases remained unmatched. The CDR3 runs 13 residues. The CDR3 DNA sequence: TGTGCCAGTAGTAGACAGGGCTCCTACGAGCAGTACTTC. Translated, it gives CASSRQGSYEQYF.

The chain has TRBV18 and TRBJ2-1; 10 bases are shared with TRBD2. V was clipped by 6 bases and J by 8 bases; unmatched bases: 13. The CDR3 length is 16 residues. Germline V CDR1 and CDR2: KGHSH, LQKENI. The CDR3 reads CASSEMGLALYYEQFF. The CDR3 DNA follows: TGTGCCAGCTCCGAAATGGGACTAGCGTTGTATTATGAGCAGTTCTTC.

The table lists this clone with a count of one. The genes are TRBV28 and TRBJ2-7, with 9 bases lining up with TRBD1. This CDR3 has 14 amino acids. The germline V gene encodes CDR1 MDHEN and CDR2 SYDVKM. With 6 bases clipped from V and 4 bases from J, the junction kept 7 bases outside the gene matches. The CDR3 DNA is TGTGCCAGCAGACAAACAGGGGGCTGGTACGAGCAGTACTTC. As protein: CASRQTGGWYEQYF.

This clone was recorded only once. The chain is built from TRBV4-1 and TRBJ1-5, with D unclear. This CDR3 is built from 17 residues. Trimming took off 1 base at V and 2 bases at J, with 15 bases between the two ends. Germline V gene lookup returns CDR1 MGHRA and CDR2 YSYEKL. Written as DNA, the CDR3 is TGCGCCAGCAGCCAAGTAAGTCTGGGTGGGGGCAATCAGCCCCAGCATTTT. Encoded protein: CASSQVSLGGGNQPQHF.

This sequence joins TRBV28 and TRBJ1-3; D is ambiguous. The CDR3 is 15 residues long. V was clipped by 5 bases and J by 4 bases, with 15 bases between them. Germline V gene sequence: CDR1 MDHEN, CDR2 SYDVKM. The DNA for the CDR3 is TGTGCCAGCAGTAAACAAAGGAGAACGGGAAACACCATATATTTT. This encodes CASSKQRRTGNTIYF.

The J gene is TRBJ2-2, the V gene TRBV10-3; D remains unclear. This CDR3 spans 15 amino acids. Trimming removed 3 bases at V and 13 bases at J, with 21 bases between. Germline loops: CDR1 ENHRY, CDR2 SYGVKD. In DNA, the CDR3 is TGTGCCATCAGTGAAAACCCCGTGGAGCCCGCATGGCTGTTTTTT. Translated: CAISENPVEPAWLFF.

This clone was seen a single time. V usage is TRBV5-1 and J usage is TRBJ2-2; tentatively, D is TRBD1 (6 bases). This CDR3 has 17 amino acids. Germline-derived CDR1 and CDR2 are SGHRS and YFSETQ. Trimming removed 0 bases at V and 0 bases at J, with 12 bases between. CDR3 residues: CASSLAVTGSNTGELFF. In DNA, the CDR3 is TGCGCCAGCAGCTTGGCCGTAACAGGGTCGAACACCGGGGAGCTGTTTTTT. Filled out from reference TRBV5-1 and TRBJ2-2, the complete variable domain reads KAGVTQTPRYLIKTRGQQVTLSCSPISGHRSVSWYQQTPGQGLQFLFEYFSETQRNKGNFPGRFSGRQFSNSRSEMNVSTLELGDSALYLCASSLAVTGSNTGELFFGEGSRLTVL.

This sequence joins TRBV6-5 and TRBJ2-3; D unresolved. Germline loops: CDR1 MNHEY, CDR2 SVGAGI. The V and J ends lost 6 bases and 0 bases respectively, with 10 bases between them. The CDR3 loop spans 14 amino acids. CDR3 residues: CASSSTFSTDTQYF. CDR3 DNA: TGTGCCAGCAGCTCAACTTTCAGCACAGATACGCAGTATTTT.

The V and J genes are TRBV27 and TRBJ1-2, with TRBD1 matching over 7 bases. V lost 5 bases to trimming and J lost 4 bases; unmatched junction nucleotides: 16. Germline V gives CDR1 MNHEY, CDR2 SMNVEV (reference sequence). The CDR3 runs to 17 residues. The CDR3 sequence is CASSTSATRGYLYGYTF. The CDR3 nucleotides are TGTGCCAGCAGTACATCCGCAACCAGGGGGTACCTCTATGGCTACACCTTC.

This rearrangement joins TRBV7-2 to TRBJ2-7; TRBD1 might be the D (7 bases). The CDR3 has 15 residues. Trimming left V 5 bases short and J 7 bases short, with 21 bases between. The V gene's germline CDR1 is SGHTA and CDR2 FQGNSA. The CDR3 spells CASSPGGGQAGEQYF. The DNA of the CDR3 is TGTGCCAGCAGCCCCGGGGGCGGACAGGCGGGAGAGCAGTACTTC.

The chain links TRBV9 to TRBJ1-1; possible D gene TRBD1, 6 bases. Germline values: CDR1 SGDLS, CDR2 YYNGEE. V lost 0 bases to trimming and J lost 0 bases, with 9 bases between them. The CDR3 has 15 residues. DNA of the CDR3: TGTGCCAGCAGCGTAGAGGGGGGGCTGAACACTGAAGCTTTCTTT. This sequence encodes CASSVEGGLNTEAFF. The full variable domain, rest sourced from reference TRBV9 and TRBJ1-1, is DSGVTQTPKHLITATGQRVTLRCSPRSGDLSVYWYQQSLDQGLQFLIQYYNGEERAKGNILERFSAQQFPDLHSELNLSSLELGDSALYFCASSVEGGLNTEAFFGQGTRLTVV.

The J gene is TRBJ1-1, the V gene TRBV9, with 8 bases that match TRBD1. CDR1 is SGDLS, CDR2 YYNGEE, per germline. V dropped 0 bases and J dropped 0; count of bases not matched to a gene: 4. This CDR3 spans 16 amino acids. CDR3: CASSVEQGAMNTEAFF. For the CDR3, the DNA is TGTGCCAGCAGCGTAGAGCAGGGGGCGATGAACACTGAAGCTTTCTTT.

This rearrangement joins TRBV18 to TRBJ2-1, with D maybe TRBD2 (5 bases). This CDR3 has 13 residues. V was clipped by 2 bases and J by 7 bases, with 9 bases between them. Germline V gene data show CDR1 as KGHSH and CDR2 as LQKENI. CDR3 sequence (DNA): TGTGCCAGCTCACCAGAGGGCCGTAATGAGCAGTTCTTC. Its protein product is CASSPEGRNEQFF. Drawing the rest from reference TRBV18 and TRBJ2-1, the complete variable domain is NAGVMQNPRHLVRRRGQEARLRCSPMKGHSHVYWYRQLPEEGLKFMVYLQKENIIDESGMPKERFSAEFPKEGPSILRIQQVVRGDSAAYFCASSPEGRNEQFFGPGTRLTVL.

The chain has TRBV7-3 and TRBJ2-7; possibly TRBD1 for D (8 bases). Trimming took 5 bases from V and 4 from J, leaving 15 bases between them. Looked up from germline, CDR1 is SGHTA and CDR2 is FQGTGA. This CDR3 has 14 residues. CDR3 DNA: TGTGCCAGCAGCAACGCGGGGGACAGGTACGAGCAGTACTTC. This encodes CASSNAGDRYEQYF.

The genes are TRBV6-1 and TRBJ2-2, with 7 bases fitting TRBD1. Germline values: CDR1 MNHNS, CDR2 SASEGT. Unmatched junction bases numbered 7, after V lost 8 bases and J lost 4 bases. The CDR3 has 14 residues. This chain's CDR3 is CASGVGQFTGELFF. CDR3 in DNA: TGTGCCAGCGGAGTGGGACAGTTCACCGGGGAGCTGTTTTTT.

Remarks on this clone: Other DNA variants within this sample encode the same CDR3. This chain links TRBV5-1 with TRBJ2-1; D call uncertain. The V end lost 0 bases, the J end lost 0 bases, and 10 bases lay between the germline ends. The CDR3 covers 16 residues. Looked up from germline, CDR1 is SGHRS and CDR2 is YFSETQ. CDR3 residues: CASSLEGSRSYNEQFF. The CDR3, as DNA: TGCGCCAGCAGCTTGGAAGGCAGCCGCTCCTACAATGAGCAGTTCTTC.

The rearrangement uses TRBV2 and TRBJ1-1, with TRBD1 matching 8 bases. The junction had 4 bases not matched to a gene; V was cut back by 3 bases and J by 1 base. The CDR3 consists of 15 residues. Per the germline V gene, CDR1 is SNHLY and CDR2 is FYNNEI. This CDR3 is CASSDDQGANTEAFF. The CDR3 DNA is TGTGCCAGCAGTGATGACCAGGGGGCGAACACTGAAGCTTTCTTT.

The chain links TRBV28 to TRBJ1-1; D possibly corresponds to TRBD1 (5 bases). Germline CDR1 reads MDHEN; CDR2 reads SYDVKM. The CDR3 sequence is 15 residues long. V shed 3 bases and J shed 2 bases, with 13 bases lying between them. The CDR3: CASSLVRGTNTEAFF. In DNA, the CDR3 is TGTGCCAGCAGTTTGGTGAGGGGAACAAACACTGAAGCTTTCTTT.

Of note for this clone: A junction end diverges from the germline sequence, so it may reflect a read error. The genes are TRBV20-1 and TRBJ2-1; the D call may be TRBD1 or TRBD2 (6 bases each). Germline lookup yields CDR1 DFQATT and CDR2 SNEGSKA (reference sequence). The CDR3 runs to 11 residues. CDR3 sequence: CSASGGGLDLF. CDR3 nucleotide sequence: TGCAGTGCTAGCGGAGGGGGTTTGGACCTCTTC.

For the CDR3, the DNA is TGCGCCAGCAGCGGTAGGACTAGCGGGAGTATCAATGAGCAGTTCTTC. This gives the protein CASSGRTSGSINEQFF. The gene calls are TRBV5-1 and TRBJ2-1; 13 nucleotides line up with TRBD2. This CDR3 comprises 16 residues. The V gene end was trimmed by 4 bases and the J gene end by 6 bases; junction bases not matched to a gene: 7. CDR1 is SGHRS, CDR2 YFSETQ, per germline.

This clone was recorded once. This sequence joins TRBV27 and TRBJ2-3, with D maybe TRBD2 (6 bases). Germline CDR1 MNHEY, CDR2 SMNVEV (reference sequence). This CDR3 has 15 residues. Trimming stripped 3 bases from V and 1 base from J, with 11 bases between. DNA of the CDR3: TGTGCCAGCAGTTTGTGGGCTAGCGGCACAGATACGCAGTATTTT. Its protein is CASSLWASGTDTQYF.